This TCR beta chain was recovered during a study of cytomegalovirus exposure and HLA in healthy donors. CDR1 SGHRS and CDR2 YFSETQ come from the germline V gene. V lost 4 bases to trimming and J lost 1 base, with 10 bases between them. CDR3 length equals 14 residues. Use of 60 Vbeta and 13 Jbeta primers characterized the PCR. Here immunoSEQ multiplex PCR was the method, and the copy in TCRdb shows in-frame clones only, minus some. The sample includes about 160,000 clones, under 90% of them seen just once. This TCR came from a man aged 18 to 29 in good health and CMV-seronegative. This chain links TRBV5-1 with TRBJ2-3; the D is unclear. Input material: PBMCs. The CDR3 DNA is TGCGCCAGCAGCCTGAGTGTAGGCACAGATACGCAGTATTTT. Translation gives CASSLSVGTDTQYF.